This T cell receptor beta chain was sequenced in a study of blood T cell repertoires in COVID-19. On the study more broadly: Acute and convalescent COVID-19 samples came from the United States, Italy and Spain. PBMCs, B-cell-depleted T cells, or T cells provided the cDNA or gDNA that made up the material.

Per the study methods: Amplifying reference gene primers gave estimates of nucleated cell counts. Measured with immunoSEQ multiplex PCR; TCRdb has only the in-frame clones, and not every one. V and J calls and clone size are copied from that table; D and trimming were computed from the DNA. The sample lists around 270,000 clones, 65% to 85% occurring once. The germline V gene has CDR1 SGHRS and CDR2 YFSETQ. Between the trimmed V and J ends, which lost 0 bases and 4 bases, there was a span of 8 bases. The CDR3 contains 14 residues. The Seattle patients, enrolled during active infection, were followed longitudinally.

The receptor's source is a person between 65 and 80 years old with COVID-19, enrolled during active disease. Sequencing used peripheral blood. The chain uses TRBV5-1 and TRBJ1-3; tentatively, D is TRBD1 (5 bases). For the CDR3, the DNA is TGCGCCAGCAGCTTGGGGGACTTCGGAAACACCATATATTTT. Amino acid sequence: CASSLGDFGNTIYF.